A single sample is the source of the 20 T cell receptor beta chains below, sequenced in a study of identical twins. TCRdb passed the 5' RACE reads through MiXCR, listing each CDR3 protein once. The repertoire holds roughly 200,000 distinct CDR3 sequences, with under 10% as singletons. The sample also formed part of further work on yellow fever vaccine responses in identical twins.

The sequencing input was memory (CD45RO+) T cells sorted from blood. The receptors originated from a young woman in good health.

There are a few counts of this clonotype. The chain uses TRBV12-3 or TRBV12-4 and TRBJ1-1, with unresolved D. The CDR3 is 17 amino acids. V was trimmed by 6 bases and J by 4 bases, leaving 24 bases between them. The CDR3 nucleotides read TGTGCCAGCAGCCCCATAATTGGAGGAACCTCCCCCACTGAAGCTTTCTTT. This encodes CASSPIIGGTSPTEAFF.

Concerning this clonotype itself: The DNA is omitted, as the CDR3 cannot be located on it reliably, and the CDR3 follows TCRdb's listing. The chain carries TRBV28 and TRBJ2-1; the table's D gene call, TRBD2, was not cross checked with the DNA. The CDR3 length equals 15 residues, ends included. The germline V gene has CDR1 MDHEN and CDR2 SYDVKM. CDR3 amino acids: CASSPGDYTFGEQFF.

This clonotype was seen many times. The chain employs TRBV7-2 and TRBJ2-3; the D is unclear. Trimming took off 1 base at V and 0 bases at J, with 14 bases between the two ends. Germline loops: CDR1 SGHTA, CDR2 FQGNSA. The CDR3 is made up of 17 amino acids. CDR3 residues: CASSLGEYRPSTDTQYF. Here the CDR3 DNA reads TGTGCCAGCAGCTTAGGAGAGTATCGGCCTAGCACAGATACGCAGTATTTT.

This sequence joins TRBV25-1 and TRBJ1-5, with D perhaps matching TRBD1 (5 bases). Germline loops: CDR1 MGHDK, CDR2 SYGVNS. This CDR3 is 13 amino acids long. V lost 4 bases and J lost 5, with 9 bases in between. CDR3 residues: CASSGQMDQPQHF. CDR3 in DNA: TGTGCCAGCAGTGGACAGATGGATCAGCCCCAGCATTTT. The full variable domain, with the rest looked up from reference TRBV25-1 and TRBJ1-5, is EADIYQTPRYLVIGTGKKITLECSQTMGHDKMYWYQQDPGMELHLIHYSYGVNSTEKGDLSSESTVSRIRTEHFPLTLESARPSHTSQYLCASSGQMDQPQHFGDGTRLSIL.

J is TRBJ2-1 and V is TRBV21-1; the D call in the table, TRBD2, was not verified against the DNA. TRBV21-1 is marked as a pseudogene. The CDR3 covers 17 residues. CDR3 DNA: TGTGCCAGCAGCAAAGGGACTAGCGGTGGCTCCTACAATGAGCAGTTCTTC. Translating gives CASSKGTSGGSYNEQFF.

This CDR3 is CSVATGVPYGYTF. In DNA, the CDR3 is TGCAGCGTTGCCACAGGGGTCCCCTATGGCTACACCTTC. V gene TRBV29-1 combines with J gene TRBJ1-2; the match to TRBD1 covers 7 bases. The V and J ends lost 4 bases and 4 bases, in that order; junction bases with no gene match: 6. CDR3 length equals 13 residues. CDR1 is SQVTM, CDR2 ANQGSEA, per germline. The full variable domain, with the rest looked up from reference TRBV29-1 and TRBJ1-2, is SAVISQKPSRDICQRGTSLTIQCQVDSQVTMMFWYRQQPGQSLTLIATANQGSEATYESGFVIDKFPISRPNLTFSTLTVSNMSPEDSSIYLCSVATGVPYGYTFGSGTRLTVV.

This clonotype showed up just a few times. The chain combines TRBV2 with TRBJ2-3; D is unresolved. V gave up 4 bases and J gave up 3 bases, with 8 bases separating them. The germline gives CDR1 SNHLY, CDR2 FYNNEI. The CDR3 spans 13 residues. The CDR3 is CASSAVSTDTQYF. CDR3 coding DNA: TGTGCCAGCAGTGCGGTGTCTACAGATACGCAGTATTTT.

This clonotype was detected many times. V and J are TRBV5-1 and TRBJ1-2; D is unclear. Looked up from germline, CDR1 is SGHRS and CDR2 is YFSETQ. V was trimmed by 6 bases and J by 10 bases, leaving 22 bases between them. The CDR3 totals 14 residues. CDR3 sequence reads: CASTLRTDSGVYTF. The CDR3, as DNA: TGCGCCAGCACCTTACGGACGGATTCGGGAGTCTACACCTTC.

This clonotype showed up many times. V gene TRBV12-3 or TRBV12-4 combines with J gene TRBJ2-1, with 8 bases that match TRBD2. The V and J ends lost 7 bases and 6 bases, in that order; junction bases with no gene match: 5. The CDR3 length is 13 residues. The CDR3 bases are TGTGCCAGCACCCTAAGCGGGGGCAATGAGCAGTTCTTC. Translating it yields CASTLSGGNEQFF.

This clonotype was seen a few times. The chain carries TRBV7-2 and TRBJ2-3; D gene ambiguous. The CDR3 loop spans 11 amino acids. CDR1 is SGHTA and CDR2 is FQGNSA in the germline V gene. Trimming took 8 bases from V and 6 from J, leaving 9 bases between them. The CDR3 region is CASGIGDTQYF. DNA of the CDR3: TGTGCCAGCGGGATTGGGGATACGCAGTATTTT.

There are many counts of this clonotype. The CDR3 DNA reads as TGTGCCAGCAGCCCTGGGACTAGCCTGGAGACCCAGTACTTC. Encoded protein: CASSPGTSLETQYF. The gene calls are TRBV7-9 and TRBJ2-5; 9 bases map to TRBD2. V shed 5 bases, J shed 5 bases, and the junction held 6 bases outside the gene matches. Germline V CDR1 and CDR2: SEHNR, FQNEAQ (reference sequence). There are 14 residues in the CDR3.

This clonotype was detected only a few times. This rearrangement joins TRBV5-1 to TRBJ2-7; 8 bases map to TRBD1. V shed 0 bases and J 6 bases; nucleotides not matched to a gene: 8. Germline V gene lookup returns CDR1 SGHRS and CDR2 YFSETQ. CDR3 size: 15 residues. The CDR3 reads CASSLGGQGMGEQYF. The CDR3 bases are TGCGCCAGCAGCTTGGGTGGACAGGGAATGGGCGAGCAGTACTTC.

The chain joins TRBV18 to TRBJ2-3; D unresolved. CDR1 and CDR2 from the germline V gene are KGHSH and LQKENI. The CDR3 extends over 17 amino acids. V was trimmed by 3 bases and J by 1 base, leaving 17 bases between them. The CDR3 DNA reads TGTGCCAGCTCACCCCCTGGCGCTGAGTCTGGCACAGATACGCAGTATTTT. This sequence encodes CASSPPGAESGTDTQYF.

This clonotype was observed many times. The V and J genes are TRBV9 and TRBJ2-4; 9 bases are a match to TRBD2. V lost 0 bases and J lost 0; bases outside the gene matches: 10. Germline V CDR1 and CDR2: SGDLS, YYNGEE. The CDR3 length is 19 residues. CDR3 sequence: CASSVESLAGNLAKNIQYF. Here the CDR3 DNA reads TGTGCCAGCAGCGTAGAGAGCCTAGCGGGAAACCTAGCCAAAAACATTCAGTACTTC.

This clonotype was recorded many times. V is TRBV7-8 and J is TRBJ2-3, with 8 nucleotides matching TRBD2. Trimming took 1 base from V and 3 from J; bases not matched to a gene: 6. The length of the CDR3 is 16 residues. CDR1 SGHVS and CDR2 FQNEAQ come from the germline V gene. CDR3 loop: CASSLDSGGGTDTQYF. DNA of the CDR3: TGTGCCAGCAGCTTAGATTCGGGAGGGGGGACAGATACGCAGTATTTT.

This clonotype was found many times. V gene TRBV10-3 combines with J gene TRBJ2-7; D is ambiguous. This CDR3 has 12 residues. V lost 3 bases and J 2 bases, leaving 5 bases between the germline ends. Germline V gene lookup returns CDR1 ENHRY and CDR2 SYGVKD. CDR3 in amino acids: CAISEPPYEQYF. DNA for the CDR3: TGTGCCATCAGTGAACCTCCCTACGAGCAGTACTTC.

The chain links TRBV11-3 to TRBJ2-5; D might be TRBD1 or TRBD2, each matching 6 bases. Germline values: CDR1 SGHNT, CDR2 YENEEA. The CDR3 covers 16 residues. Between the trimmed V and J ends, which lost 1 base and 4 bases, there was a span of 16 bases. CDR3 region: CASSLGTTRGLETQYF. The CDR3 DNA is TGTGCCAGCAGCTTAGGAACCACTCGGGGGCTAGAGACCCAGTACTTC.

As to this clonotype: This may come from a read error, since a much larger clone is one base off. This sequence joins TRBV7-8 and TRBJ2-1, with D possibly being TRBD1 (5 bases). With the DNA end fitting TRBJ2-7 better, the J assignment may be wrong. Germline V gives CDR1 SGHVS, CDR2 FQNEAQ. The CDR3 sequence is 17 residues long. The CDR3 loop is CASSSRRVRQSYNEQYF. As DNA, the CDR3 is TGTGCCAGCAGCTCTCGTCGGGTGAGACAGTCCTACAATGAGCAGTACTTC.

This clonotype showed up just a few times. This chain joins TRBV7-2 and TRBJ2-7; 8 nucleotides line up with TRBD2. Germline loops: CDR1 SGHTA, CDR2 FQGNSA. Trimming took 0 bases from V and 4 from J; bases not matched to a gene: 2. The CDR3 has 14 amino acids. The CDR3 loop is CASSLAQRGYEQYF. The CDR3, as DNA: TGTGCCAGCAGCTTAGCGCAGCGGGGGTACGAGCAGTACTTC.

This clonotype was detected ten times or more. V gene TRBV5-5 combines with J gene TRBJ1-2, with D perhaps matching TRBD1 (6 bases). Deletions cut 4 bases from V and 3 bases from J, with 13 bases between. There are 14 residues in the CDR3. The germline gives CDR1 SGHKS, CDR2 YYEKEE (reference sequence). The CDR3 region has the DNA TGTGCCAGCAGCGTCAGGGGCGGGGACTATGGCTACACCTTC. This sequence encodes CASSVRGGDYGYTF.